This T cell receptor (beta chain) appears in the sequencing data of a study of T cell changes during pregnancy in multiple sclerosis. The CDR3 contains 15 residues. Germline V gene sequence: CDR1 MNHNY, CDR2 SVGAGI (reference sequence). The ends lost 0 bases at V and 4 bases at J; junction bases unmatched: 4. Only in-frame clones appear in the TCRdb table, and some are missing; sequencing was by immunoSEQ multiplex PCR. The sample includes about 34,000 clones, 70% to 90% seen only once; the top ten take roughly 3.5%. Sequencing used CD8+ T cells from peripheral blood mononuclear cells, obtained in the third trimester of pregnancy. This sequence originates from a female donor with multiple sclerosis, enrolled in a pregnancy study. The V call is TRBV6-6, the J call TRBJ2-3; 7 bases match TRBD2. This CDR3 reads CASSYSSGGSDTQYF. The CDR3 DNA reads TGTGCCAGCAGTTACTCGTCGGGGGGATCAGATACGCAGTATTTT.